This record concerns one T cell receptor (beta chain) sequence. This clone has just a few counts. Its antigen specificity is not known. Base quality data are lacking; no much larger clone is found one base away. The cohort consisted of 666 healthy bone marrow donors. Cohort members were all nominally healthy when sampled, although unrecorded immune exposures were likely present. The donor tested CMV seronegative, placing the donor among the 350 or so seronegative members of the cohort. Each donor provided a peripheral blood sample, and peripheral blood mononuclear cells were used for TCR beta sequencing. Genomic DNA was extracted from the blood cell samples with the Qiagen DNeasy Blood Extraction Kit. The data stem from a study of cytomegalovirus exposure and HLA in healthy donors (dated by TCRdb to 2017 to 2019). Describing the broader study: In an earlier analysis of roughly 500 of the donors, less than 350 Gb of sequence data and some 100 million unique TCR beta sequences from roughly 190 million T cells were reported. About 330 gigabases of sequencing data and roughly 80 million unique TCR sequences made up an early release that covered over 550 HLA-typed donors. Among the roughly 390 genotyped donors, 75% to 90% belonged to the genetic ancestry cluster associated with self-reported Caucasian donors. The study aimed to test whether signatures of past pathogen exposure could be identified by cataloging public T cell receptors. The study profiled the T cell repertoires of hundreds of subjects by immunosequencing and related them to cytomegalovirus serostatus. A separate validation cohort of roughly 120 different subjects was used in addition to the approximately 610-subject first cohort. The study combined high-throughput TCR immunosequencing, statistical association of individual TCRs with disease status, and machine learning to predict cytomegalovirus infection status. A later analysis re-examined previously published TCR beta repertoires from about 700 donors and added high-resolution HLA genotyping to investigate patterns of TCR occurrence. Rather than using new phenotypic data, the later analysis identified candidate immune exposures from TCR beta sequences and from how often those sequences occurred across donors. In an earlier analysis of several hundred of the donors, high-throughput TCR beta sequencing was used to judge whether each TCR beta V gene segment behaved as functional or pseudogenic. Donor age, sex, ethnicity and CMV serostatus were compiled alongside the repertoire data. In a later genetic analysis, genome-wide SNP genotypes for about 55% of the roughly 670 donors were used, and that subset was treated as a discovery cohort. Every discovery cohort repertoire had been produced on one sequencing platform. HLA typing covered class I and class II loci at four-digit resolution. Typing coverage varied by locus: about 629-630 donors for A, B, C, DRB1 and DQB1; around 560 for DQA1; around 610 for DPA1; under 490 for DPB1. Four or five DR-DQ haplotypes were handled as single units for association and clustering because linkage in the cohort was strong. Among about 360 genotyped donors of the cohort, an average of around 240,000 unique TCR beta nucleotide sequences were sequenced per donor, roughly 20% of them non-productive.

The paper as a whole reports these results and caveats: A later analysis found that most CMV-associated TCR beta chains appeared HLA-restricted, with HLA associations seemingly driven largely by CMV exposure. The cohort was sequenced for TCR beta chains only, and without alpha or paired-chain data the features that could be detected were limited. In a later analysis, around 15,000 TCR beta sequences were associated with specific HLA alleles at a false discovery rate of 0.05. Broadly in line with IMGT annotations, most TCR beta V segments showed up in productive rearrangements about 90% or about 30% of the time in an earlier analysis of around 600 of the donors. Compared with the roughly 670-donor mean, donors in an Asian-associated ancestry cluster had fewer N-insertions in productive TCRs, according to a later genetic analysis. In both the original and validation cohorts, the classifier was reported to diagnose cytomegalovirus status with high specificity and sensitivity. An association between a missense DCLRE1C variant and V-gene and J-gene trimming of TCR beta chains was found in a later genetic analysis and replicated in an independent cohort. Correlated functional status among segregating V segments might be attributable to linkage disequilibrium, but an unknown experimental factor could not be ruled out. A few of the identified cytomegalovirus-associated TCR beta chains were confirmed in vitro to be specific for cytomegalovirus antigens. A further reported finding was that TCR beta sequences accurately predicted the HLA-A and HLA-B alleles for most subjects in the first cohort. In a later analysis, HLA-associated TCR beta chains were found to be more clonally expanded and to have lower generation probabilities than equally common non-associated chains. HLA typing was unavailable for some donors at each locus, so association tests used only the typed subset. Strong co-occurrence of HLA alleles, especially DR and DQ, made assigning TCR associations to individual alleles difficult. In a later analysis, several top co-occurrence clusters were reported to appear linked to parvovirus B19, influenza, CMV and Epstein-Barr virus. In the study, about 150 TCR beta chains were listed as associated with cytomegalovirus. A later analysis found that TCR association rates varied across HLA loci, with DRB1 alleles showing the most associated TCRs and HLA-C alleles the fewest. A cluster of highly shared sequence variants was judged likely to be a technical artifact of the sequencing pipeline. Because counts were too low, roughly 17 rarely observed V segments, including chromosome 9 orphons, were left out of the earlier analysis of 587 of the donors. Across donors, most TCR sequences were observed very rarely, whereas some public TCRs were present in many individuals. Some IMGT-functional V segments, including TRBV6-2 and TRBV6-3, could not be told apart with the 87-base-pair reads, so those segments were excluded. Sequencing depth was assumed to be roughly uniform across donors in the presence/absence analyses, though that assumption may not hold. The authors suggested that the approach could potentially be generalized to other disease states and immunological phenotypes. CMV serostatus was the only immune exposure information available for the cohort.

The germline V gene supplies CDR1 MDHEN and CDR2 SYDVKM. The CDR3, from cysteine to phenylalanine, totals 15 residues. The kept DNA is CDR3 alone, 45 bases in frame from the first base. The V and J ends are trimmed by 6 bases and 9 bases, leaving 23 bases between them. The library was made by the immunoSEQ multiplex PCR assay. A mixture of 60 forward primers for TCR Vbeta segments and 13 reverse primers for TCR Jbeta segments was used in the multiplex PCR. The CDR3 region of rearranged TCR beta genes was amplified from genomic DNA by a multiplex PCR assay. The amplified TCR beta libraries were sequenced on the Illumina HiSeq System as 87-base-pair reads. As for how the authors treated the data: A later analysis counted around 72 million unique TCR beta chains across the 550 to 800 repertoires, and 10 million to 11 million of these chains were shared by at least two donors. Raw reads were error-corrected and collapsed into unique sequences by a nearest-neighbor algorithm in which closely related sequences were merged to remove PCR and sequencing errors. Alignment of CDR3 sequences to IMGT reference sequences was used to assign V, D and J gene segments. For a sequence to be retained, a match of at least six nucleotides to both a V gene segment and a J gene segment was required. A rearrangement was called productive if the CDR3 had no stop codons and remained in frame with V and J, and every other rearrangement was called non-productive. CDR3 was defined according to IMGT convention as the region running from the second conserved V-encoded cysteine to the conserved J-encoded phenylalanine. The earlier analysis of 587 of the donors excluded any sequence lacking an unambiguous match to a single V gene segment. In an earlier analysis of around 600 of the donors, V segments were called functional above 56.7% productive rearrangements and were called segregating when the between-donor standard deviation exceeded 5%. To diagnose cytomegalovirus status from the catalog of TCR beta chain sequences, a statistical classification framework was built. In a later analysis, V and J genes were assigned by comparing TCR nucleotide sequences against IMGT/GENE-DB human TR gene sequences. The TCRdist pipeline was used in a later analysis to assign CDR3 sequences and most-parsimonious VDJ recombination scenarios. In a later analysis, each TCR beta chain was defined by its CDR3 amino acid sequence together with its V-gene family, and reads without a unique V-gene family were excluded. A later analysis removed 450 to 600 highly shared, low-generation-probability nucleotide sequences to deal with suspected cross-contamination and a sequencing artifact. A later analysis calculated a clonal expansion index for each public chain from normalized within-repertoire ranks of inferred template counts. In a later analysis, generation probabilities were computed with a VDJ recombination model fitted to out-of-frame rearrangements, and the resulting probabilities were checked against IGoR. Hypergeometric tests were used in a later analysis to score TCR-TCR, TCR-HLA and TCR-CMV co-occurrence, with a repertoire-size bias correction applied to the TCR pairs. A later analysis estimated false discovery rates by permuting HLA or CMV assignments 20 times. In a later analysis, co-occurring TCRs were grouped using DBSCAN, and TCRdist sequence similarity was added for clustering within HLA-allele-positive subsets. Repertoires with fewer than 30,000 or more than 120,000 public chains were left out of co-occurrence clustering, as were five repertoires with anomalous nucleotide sharing. Entries here come from immuneACCESS through TCRdb and include only in-frame sequences with V and J called. Some clones fail to appear in such tables; in the studies checked, an unresolved V gene covers under half of the shortfall, and the cause of the remainder is unknown. Clone size and V and J calls were adopted from that table, with D and trimming inferred from the DNA. The sample table lists 150,000 to 200,000 clones, 75% to 85% of them with a count of one. Under 0.75% of the sample is held by the ten biggest clonotypes.

The sequencing input was PBMCs. The sequence was collected from a boy aged 5-17 years in good health and CMV-seronegative. The V and J genes are TRBV28 and TRBJ1-1; TRBD1 could be the D gene, as 6 bases match. The encoded CDR3 is CASSRLELNRAKAFF. In nucleotide form, the sequence is TGTGCCAGCAGCCGTCTCGAGCTGAACAGGGCTAAAGCTTTCTTT. With all but the CDR3 taken from the reference TRBV28 and TRBJ1-1 genes, the full variable domain is: DVKVTQSSRYLVKRTGEKVFLECVQDMDHENMFWYRQDPGLGLRLIYFSYDVKMKEKGDIPEGYSVSREKKERFSLILESASTNQTSMYLCASSRLELNRAKAFFGQGTRLTVV.